This T cell receptor (beta chain) was sequenced during a study of blood T cell repertoires in COVID-19 (dated by TCRdb to the early 2020s). For context, the study as a whole: Samples from collaborators originated in the United States, Italy and Spain and spanned both the acute and convalescent phases of COVID-19. Sample metadata almost always included a de-identified subject ID, COVID-19 status, age in years and sex. The repertoires were released in a freely available public database meant as a resource for research on the immune response to SARS-CoV-2. HLA class I and class II types, where available, came from metadata supplied by the sample provider rather than from assay-based typing. The material from the prospective study consisted of cDNA or gDNA derived from T cells, B-cell-depleted T cells, or PBMCs. Samples came from the ongoing ImmuneRACE study (first 160 participants) plus 1,254 subjects from 6 global collaborators. Deeply sampled blood TCRbeta repertoires from subjects exposed to, actively infected with, or recovered from COVID-19 were included in the dataset. On the study overall, not on this receptor specifically: How much clinical and demographic metadata was included differed by source and by participant, and the metadata was provided uncurated.

A second Seattle source provided samples from volunteer blood donors who had recovered from COVID-19. The collaborating institutions used their own protocols to collect whole blood in K2EDTA tubes. Collaborator samples were shipped for TCRbeta analysis as frozen whole blood, isolated PBMCs, or DNA extracted from either sample type. The immunoSEQ Assay, a bias-controlled multiplex PCR, was used to amplify TCRbeta CDR3 regions from genomic DNA. In the paper's pipeline: Within the assay, amplification of reference gene primers was used to estimate how many nucleated cells each sample contained. To quantify the absolute abundance of each unique TCRbeta CDR3 rearrangement, sequence reads were collapsed and filtered. For each sample, productive Simpson clonality was calculated as the square root of Simpson's diversity index over productive rearrangements. TCRdb retrieved this table from immuneACCESS and kept in-frame rearrangements only. Not all clones are present; in checked studies, unresolved V genes account for under half, and no reason is known for the remainder. The V and J calls and clone size are taken from that table; D and trimming were inferred from the DNA. This sample gives approximately 310,000 clones in total; 70% to 90% of them show up just once. Approximately 7.8% of the sample is held by the ten biggest clonotypes.

A remark on this clone: Its antigen is not yet known. There are no base qualities to consult, and no much larger clone falls within one base.

From its cysteine to its phenylalanine, the CDR3 spans 17 amino acids. Kept here is only the CDR3 DNA, which spans 51 bases and is read in frame from base 1. From V the trimming removes 5 bases and from J it removes 2 bases, while the gene matches leave 7 bases of the junction unaccounted for. CDR1 and CDR2 are read off the germline V gene as MRHNA and SNTAGT. This receptor chain uses TRBV6-4 and TRBJ2-3; 13 central bases correspond to TRBD2. This TCR derives from a woman in her forties or fifties who had recovered from COVID-19. Sequencing used peripheral blood. The CDR3 is CASSYGTSGALTDTQYF. In nucleotide form, the sequence is TGTGCCAGCAGTTATGGGACTAGCGGGGCTCTCACAGATACGCAGTATTTT.